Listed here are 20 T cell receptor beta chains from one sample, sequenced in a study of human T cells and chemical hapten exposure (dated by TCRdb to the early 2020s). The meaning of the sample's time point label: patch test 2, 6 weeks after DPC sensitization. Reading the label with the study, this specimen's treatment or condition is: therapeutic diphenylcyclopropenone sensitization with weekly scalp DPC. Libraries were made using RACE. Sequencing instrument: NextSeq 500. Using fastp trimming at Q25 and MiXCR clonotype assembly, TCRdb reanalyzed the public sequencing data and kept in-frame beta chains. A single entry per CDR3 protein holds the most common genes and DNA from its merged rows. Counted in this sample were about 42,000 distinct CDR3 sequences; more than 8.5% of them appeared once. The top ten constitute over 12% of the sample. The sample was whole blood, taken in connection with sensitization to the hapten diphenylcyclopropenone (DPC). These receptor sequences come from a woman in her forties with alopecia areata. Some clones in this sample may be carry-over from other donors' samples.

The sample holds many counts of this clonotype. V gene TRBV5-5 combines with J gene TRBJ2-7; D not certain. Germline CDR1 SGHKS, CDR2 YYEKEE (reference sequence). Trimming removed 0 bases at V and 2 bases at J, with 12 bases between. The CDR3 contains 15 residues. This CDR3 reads CASSLAASQPYEQYF. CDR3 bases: TGTGCCAGCAGCTTGGCGGCAAGTCAGCCCTACGAGCAGTACTTC.

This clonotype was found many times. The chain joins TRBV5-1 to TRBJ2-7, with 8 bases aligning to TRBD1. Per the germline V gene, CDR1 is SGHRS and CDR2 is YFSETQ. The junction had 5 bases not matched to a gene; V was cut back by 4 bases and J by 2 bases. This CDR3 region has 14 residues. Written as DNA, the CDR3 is TGCGCCAGCAGCATCCGGGACAGGACCTACGAGCAGTACTTC. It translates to CASSIRDRTYEQYF. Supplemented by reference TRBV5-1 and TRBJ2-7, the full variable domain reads KAGVTQTPRYLIKTRGQQVTLSCSPISGHRSVSWYQQTPGQGLQFLFEYFSETQRNKGNFPGRFSGRQFSNSRSEMNVSTLELGDSALYLCASSIRDRTYEQYFGPGTRLTVT.

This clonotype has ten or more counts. The CDR3 sequence is CASSSQPLNQPQHF. The CDR3 coding sequence is TGCGCCAGCAGCTCCCAACCCCTCAATCAGCCCCAGCATTTT. The chain combines TRBV4-1 with TRBJ1-5; D gene ambiguous. CDR1 is MGHRA, CDR2 YSYEKL, per germline. This CDR3 spans 14 amino acids. V dropped 5 bases and J dropped 3 bases, with 11 bases sitting between them.

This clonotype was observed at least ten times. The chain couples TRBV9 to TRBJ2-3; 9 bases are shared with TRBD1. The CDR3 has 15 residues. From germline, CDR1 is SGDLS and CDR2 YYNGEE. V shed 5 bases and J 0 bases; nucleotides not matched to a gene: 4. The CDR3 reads CASSWTGDSTDTQYF. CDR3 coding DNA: TGTGCCAGCAGTTGGACAGGGGATAGCACAGATACGCAGTATTTT. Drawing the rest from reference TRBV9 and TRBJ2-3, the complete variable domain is DSGVTQTPKHLITATGQRVTLRCSPRSGDLSVYWYQQSLDQGLQFLIQYYNGEERAKGNILERFSAQQFPDLHSELNLSSLELGDSALYFCASSWTGDSTDTQYFGPGTRLTVL.

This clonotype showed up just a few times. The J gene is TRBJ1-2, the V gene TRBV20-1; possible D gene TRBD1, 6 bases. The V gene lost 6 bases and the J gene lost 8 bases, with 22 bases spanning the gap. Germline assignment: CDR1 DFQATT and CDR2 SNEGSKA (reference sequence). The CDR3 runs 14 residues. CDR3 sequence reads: CSAWTVLLGDGYTF. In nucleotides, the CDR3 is TGCAGTGCGTGGACAGTCCTCCTAGGGGACGGCTACACCTTC.

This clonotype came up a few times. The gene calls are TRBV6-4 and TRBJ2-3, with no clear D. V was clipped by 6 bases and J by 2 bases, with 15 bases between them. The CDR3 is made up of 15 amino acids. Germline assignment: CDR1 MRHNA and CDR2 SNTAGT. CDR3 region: CASSLSGQATDTQYF. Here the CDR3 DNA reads TGTGCCAGCAGCCTCTCTGGGCAGGCCACAGATACGCAGTATTTT.

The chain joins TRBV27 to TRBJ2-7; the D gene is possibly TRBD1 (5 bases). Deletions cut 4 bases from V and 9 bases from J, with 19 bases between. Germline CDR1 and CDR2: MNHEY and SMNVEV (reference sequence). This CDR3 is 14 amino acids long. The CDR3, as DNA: TGTGCCAGCAGTTCTGGGGCCGGTCTTGAGGTGCAGTACTTC. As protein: CASSSGAGLEVQYF.

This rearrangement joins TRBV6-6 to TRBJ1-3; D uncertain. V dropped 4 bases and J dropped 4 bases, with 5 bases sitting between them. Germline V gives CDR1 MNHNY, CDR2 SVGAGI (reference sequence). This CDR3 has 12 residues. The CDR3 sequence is CASSSGGNTIYF. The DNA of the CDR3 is TGTGCCAGCAGTTCCGGCGGAAACACCATATATTTT.

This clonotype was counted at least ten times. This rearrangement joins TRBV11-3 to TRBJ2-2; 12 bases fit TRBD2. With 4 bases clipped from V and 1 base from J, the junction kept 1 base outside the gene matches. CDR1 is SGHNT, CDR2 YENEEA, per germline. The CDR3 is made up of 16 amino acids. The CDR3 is CASSWGLAGNTGELFF. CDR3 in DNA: TGTGCCAGCAGCTGGGGACTAGCGGGGAACACCGGGGAGCTGTTTTTT.

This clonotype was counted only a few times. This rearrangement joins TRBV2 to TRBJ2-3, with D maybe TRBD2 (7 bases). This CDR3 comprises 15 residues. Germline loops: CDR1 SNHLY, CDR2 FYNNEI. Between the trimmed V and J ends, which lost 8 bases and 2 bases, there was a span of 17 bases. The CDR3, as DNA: TGTGCCAGCTTACGAGGGGGGGGAGCCACAGATACGCAGTATTTT. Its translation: CASLRGGGATDTQYF.

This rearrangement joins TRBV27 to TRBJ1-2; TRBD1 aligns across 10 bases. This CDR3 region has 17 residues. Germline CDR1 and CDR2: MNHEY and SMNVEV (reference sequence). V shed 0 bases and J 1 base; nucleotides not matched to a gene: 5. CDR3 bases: TGTGCCAGCAGTTTATCGGGACAGGGGAAGGTTAACTATGGCTACACCTTC. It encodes CASSLSGQGKVNYGYTF.

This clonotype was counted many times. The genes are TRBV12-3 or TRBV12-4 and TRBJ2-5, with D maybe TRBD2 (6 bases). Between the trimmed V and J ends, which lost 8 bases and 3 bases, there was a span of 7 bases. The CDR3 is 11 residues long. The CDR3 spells CASGRKETQYF. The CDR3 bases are TGTGCCAGCGGGAGGAAAGAGACCCAGTACTTC.

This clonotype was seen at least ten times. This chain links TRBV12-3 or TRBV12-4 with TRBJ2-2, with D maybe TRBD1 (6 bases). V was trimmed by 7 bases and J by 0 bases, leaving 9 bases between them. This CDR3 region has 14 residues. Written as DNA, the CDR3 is TGTGCCAGCAAACGGACAGCGAACACCGGGGAGCTGTTTTTT. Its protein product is CASKRTANTGELFF.

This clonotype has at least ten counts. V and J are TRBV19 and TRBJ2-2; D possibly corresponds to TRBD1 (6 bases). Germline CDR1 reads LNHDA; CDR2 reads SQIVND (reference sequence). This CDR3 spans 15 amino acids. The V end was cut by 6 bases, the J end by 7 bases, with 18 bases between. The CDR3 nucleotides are TGTGCCAGTAGATTACAGGGTAACCAGGGCGGGGAGCTGTTTTTT. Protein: CASRLQGNQGGELFF.

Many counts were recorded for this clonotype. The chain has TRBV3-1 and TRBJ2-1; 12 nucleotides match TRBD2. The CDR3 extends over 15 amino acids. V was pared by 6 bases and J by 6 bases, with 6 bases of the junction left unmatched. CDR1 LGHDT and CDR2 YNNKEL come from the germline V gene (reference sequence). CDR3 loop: CASRPSGGASNEQFF. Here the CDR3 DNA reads TGTGCCAGCAGACCTAGCGGGGGGGCCAGCAATGAGCAGTTCTTC.

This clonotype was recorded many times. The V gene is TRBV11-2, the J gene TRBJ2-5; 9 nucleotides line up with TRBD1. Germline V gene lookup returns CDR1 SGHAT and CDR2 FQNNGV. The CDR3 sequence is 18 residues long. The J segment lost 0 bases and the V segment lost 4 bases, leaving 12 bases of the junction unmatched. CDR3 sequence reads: CASSSTNRDREYQETQYF. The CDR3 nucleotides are TGTGCCAGCAGCTCAACTAACCGGGACAGGGAGTACCAAGAGACCCAGTACTTC.

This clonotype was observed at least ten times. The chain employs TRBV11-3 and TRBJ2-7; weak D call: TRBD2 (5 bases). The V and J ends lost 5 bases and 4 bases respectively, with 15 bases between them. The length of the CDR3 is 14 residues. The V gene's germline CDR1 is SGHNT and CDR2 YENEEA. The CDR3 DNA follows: TGTGCCAGCAGCCCTAGTATGAGGGCATACGAGCAGTACTTC. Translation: CASSPSMRAYEQYF.

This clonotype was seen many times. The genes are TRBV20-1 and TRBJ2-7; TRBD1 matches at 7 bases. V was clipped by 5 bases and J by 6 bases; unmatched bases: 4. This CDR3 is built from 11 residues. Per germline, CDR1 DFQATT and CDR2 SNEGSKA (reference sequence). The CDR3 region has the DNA TGCAGTGCTGGGACAGCTTTCGAGCAGTACTTC. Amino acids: CSAGTAFEQYF.

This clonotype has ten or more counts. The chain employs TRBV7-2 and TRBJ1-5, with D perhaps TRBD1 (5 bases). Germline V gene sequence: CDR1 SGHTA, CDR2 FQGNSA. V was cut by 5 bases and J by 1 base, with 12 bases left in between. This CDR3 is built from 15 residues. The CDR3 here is CASSRRVLSNQPQHF. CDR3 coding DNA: TGTGCCAGCAGCCGCAGGGTTTTAAGCAATCAGCCCCAGCATTTT.

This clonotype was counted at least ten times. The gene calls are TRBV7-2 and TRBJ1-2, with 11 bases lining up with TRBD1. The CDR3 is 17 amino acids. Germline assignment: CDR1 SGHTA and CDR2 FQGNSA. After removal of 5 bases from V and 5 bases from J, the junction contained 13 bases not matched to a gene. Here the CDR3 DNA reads TGTGCCAGCAGCCCCTCCGGGACAGGGGGGAGTGGGTATGGCTACACCTTC. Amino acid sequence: CASSPSGTGGSGYGYTF.